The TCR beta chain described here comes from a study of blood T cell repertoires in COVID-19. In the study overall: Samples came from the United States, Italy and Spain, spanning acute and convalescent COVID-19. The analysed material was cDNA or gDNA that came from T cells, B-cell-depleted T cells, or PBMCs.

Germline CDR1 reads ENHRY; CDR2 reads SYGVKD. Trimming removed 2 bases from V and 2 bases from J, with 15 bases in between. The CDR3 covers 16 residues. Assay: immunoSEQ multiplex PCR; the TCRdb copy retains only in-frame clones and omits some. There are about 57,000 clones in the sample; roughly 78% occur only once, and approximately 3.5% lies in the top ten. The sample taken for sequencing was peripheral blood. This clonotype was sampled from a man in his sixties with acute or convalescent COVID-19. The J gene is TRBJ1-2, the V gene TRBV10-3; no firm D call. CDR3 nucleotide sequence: TGTGCCATCAGTGAGCCCCCAGGCAGGCTGAACTATGGCTACACCTTC. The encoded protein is CAISEPPGRLNYGYTF.